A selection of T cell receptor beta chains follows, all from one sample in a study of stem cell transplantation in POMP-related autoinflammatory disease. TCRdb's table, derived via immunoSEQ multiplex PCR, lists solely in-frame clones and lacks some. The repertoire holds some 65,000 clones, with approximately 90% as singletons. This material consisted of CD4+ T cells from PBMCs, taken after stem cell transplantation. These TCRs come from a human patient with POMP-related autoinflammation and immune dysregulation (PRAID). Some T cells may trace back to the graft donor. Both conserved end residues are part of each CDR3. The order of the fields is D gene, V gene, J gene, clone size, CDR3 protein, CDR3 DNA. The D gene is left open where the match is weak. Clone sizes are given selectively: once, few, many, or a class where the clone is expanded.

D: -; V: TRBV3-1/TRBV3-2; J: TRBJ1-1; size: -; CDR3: CASSQGGPNTEAFF; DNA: TGTGCCAGCAGCCAAGGGGGGCCGAACACTGAAGCTTTCTTT
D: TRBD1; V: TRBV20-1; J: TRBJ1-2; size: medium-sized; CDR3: CSAATGHGYTF; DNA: TGCAGTGCTGCGACAGGGCATGGCTACACCTTC
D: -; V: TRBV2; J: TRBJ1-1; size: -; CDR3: CASSEGLGSHMNTEAFF; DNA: TGTGCCAGCAGTGAAGGATTAGGCAGCCACATGAACACTGAAGCTTTCTTT
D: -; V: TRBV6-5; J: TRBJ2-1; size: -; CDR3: CASSPAGYNEQFF; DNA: TGTGCCAGCAGCCCCGCGGGATACAATGAGCAGTTCTTC
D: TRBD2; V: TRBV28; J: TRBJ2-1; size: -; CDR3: CASCPGGSEQFF; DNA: TGTGCCAGCTGTCCCGGGGGGAGTGAGCAGTTCTTC
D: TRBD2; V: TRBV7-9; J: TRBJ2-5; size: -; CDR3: CASSLFGGSWVETQYF; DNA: TGTGCCAGCAGCTTATTTGGCGGGAGCTGGGTAGAGACCCAGTACTTC
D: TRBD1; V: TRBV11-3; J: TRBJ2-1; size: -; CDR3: CASSLVQTGGWNEQFF; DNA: TGTGCCAGCAGCTTAGTTCAGACAGGGGGCTGGAATGAGCAGTTCTTC
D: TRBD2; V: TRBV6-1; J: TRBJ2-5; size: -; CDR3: CASSYTGGGETQYF; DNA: TGTGCCAGCAGTTATACTGGGGGAGGGGAGACCCAGTACTTC
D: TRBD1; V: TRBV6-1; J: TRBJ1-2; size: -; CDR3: CASSEATFGTGDGYTF; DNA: TGTGCCAGCAGTGAAGCTACGTTTGGGACAGGGGATGGCTACACCTTC
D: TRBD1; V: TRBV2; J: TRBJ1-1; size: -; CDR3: CASTPGRGRDLNTEAFF; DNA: TGTGCCAGCACCCCCGGCAGGGGGCGAGATCTGAACACTGAAGCTTTCTTT
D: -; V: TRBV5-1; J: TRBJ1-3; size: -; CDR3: CASSQEGGLSGNTIYF; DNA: TGCGCCAGCAGCCAGGAGGGAGGTCTCTCTGGAAACACCATATATTTT
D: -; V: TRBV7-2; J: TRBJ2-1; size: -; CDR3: CASRKGGGTGNEQFF; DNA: TGTGCCAGCAGAAAAGGGGGCGGGACCGGCAATGAGCAGTTCTTC
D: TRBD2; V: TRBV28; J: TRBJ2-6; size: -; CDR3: CASRASGGGANVLTF; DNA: TGTGCCAGCAGGGCCTCGGGAGGTGGGGCCAACGTCCTGACTTTC
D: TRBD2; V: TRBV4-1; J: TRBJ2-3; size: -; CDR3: CASSLHGGGTDTQYF; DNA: TGCGCCAGCAGCCTCCACGGGGGGGGCACAGATACGCAGTATTTT
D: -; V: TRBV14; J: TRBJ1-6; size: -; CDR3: CASSRGQRGSPLHF; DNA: TGTGCCAGCAGCCGCGGACAGAGGGGTTCACCCCTCCACTTT
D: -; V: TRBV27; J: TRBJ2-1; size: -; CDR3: CASSLTRYNEQFF; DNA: TGTGCCAGCAGTTTGACCAGATACAATGAGCAGTTCTTC
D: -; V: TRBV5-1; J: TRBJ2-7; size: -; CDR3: CASSLGQVWDEQYF; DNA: TGCGCCAGCAGCTTGGGCCAGGTCTGGGACGAGCAGTACTTC